This T cell receptor (beta chain) was documented in a study of CD8+ T cells in alopecia areata. Background on the study: Twice daily, treated patients received 5 to 10 mg of oral tofacitinib. It was 6 to 18 months of tofacitinib, and then there were 6 months off drug. Study findings and constraints: Numerous expanded lesional clones remained in scalp and blood during tofacitinib.

Extraction of RNA preceded its reverse transcription into cDNA, which served as the sequencing template. Method: immunoSEQ multiplex PCR; TCRdb's copy keeps in-frame clones and lacks some. The sample has about 180,000 clones; about 51% are singletons. Details on this clone: As yet, its antigen is unknown.

Treatment indicated: oral pan-JAK inhibitor, 5-10 mg twice daily. PBMCs yielded sorted CD4+ and CD8+ T cells. The germline V gene encodes CDR1 MNHEY and CDR2 SMNVEV (reference sequence). Trimming removed 0 bases from V and 6 bases from J; junction bases left unmatched: 5. There are 15 residues in the CDR3. The chain recombines TRBV27 with TRBJ2-1; 7 bases agree with TRBD1. This TCR was recovered from a human donor with alopecia areata. This material consisted of CD8+ T cells sorted from blood, taken around week 53, from a patient treated with tofacitinib. Here the CDR3 reads CASSLSPRQGNEQFF. CDR3 DNA: TGTGCCAGCAGTTTATCCCCTCGACAGGGCAATGAGCAGTTCTTC.